This T cell receptor beta chain was profiled in a study of blood T cells in healthy people across ages. Between the trimmed V and J ends, which lost 10 bases and 3 bases, there was a span of 14 bases. This CDR3 spans 13 amino acids. Germline loops: CDR1 LNHDA, CDR2 SQIVND (reference sequence). This clonotype was seen only a few times. Combining a sample-barcoded 5' primer with a J-beta primer mix, a second PCR ran for roughly 6 to 11 cycles. TCRdb ran MiXCR on the 5' RACE reads and lists one entry per CDR3 protein. The profile shows more than 900,000 distinct CDR3 sequences, roughly a quarter of them singletons. This sample also belongs to another study, concerning T cells of mothers and their children. That source reports: Relative to unrelated pairs, biologically related mother-child dyads exhibited marginally greater, non-significant overlap.

Sequenced input: blood. The receptor was derived from a girl aged 2-9 years in good health. This rearrangement joins TRBV19 to TRBJ2-3; D uncertain. CDR3 amino acids: CATQDPITDTQYF. CDR3 sequence (DNA): TGTGCCACTCAAGACCCAATAACAGATACGCAGTATTTT.